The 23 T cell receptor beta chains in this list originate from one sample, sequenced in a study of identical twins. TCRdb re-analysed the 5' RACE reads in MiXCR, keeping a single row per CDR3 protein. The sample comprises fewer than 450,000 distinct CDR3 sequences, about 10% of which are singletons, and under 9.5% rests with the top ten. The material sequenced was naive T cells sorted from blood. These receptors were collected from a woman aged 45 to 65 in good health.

This CDR3 is CASSPQPGIQYNEQFF. DNA of the CDR3: TGCGCCAGCAGCCCTCAGCCGGGGATTCAATACAATGAGCAGTTCTTC. The V and J genes are TRBV5-1 and TRBJ2-1; perhaps TRBD2 as D (5 bases). V gave up 4 bases and J gave up 4 bases, with 18 bases separating them. Germline loops: CDR1 SGHRS, CDR2 YFSETQ. The CDR3 totals 16 residues.

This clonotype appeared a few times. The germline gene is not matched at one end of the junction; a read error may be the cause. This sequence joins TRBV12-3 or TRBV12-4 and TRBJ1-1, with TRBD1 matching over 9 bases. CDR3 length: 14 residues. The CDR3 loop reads CAGSLSGTGWMTFF. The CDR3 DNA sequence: TGTGCCGGCAGTTTGTCCGGGACAGGGTGGATGACTTTCTTT.

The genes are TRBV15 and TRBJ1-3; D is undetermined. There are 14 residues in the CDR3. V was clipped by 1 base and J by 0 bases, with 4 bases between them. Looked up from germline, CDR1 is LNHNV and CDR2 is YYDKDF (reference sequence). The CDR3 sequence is CATSRVGSGNTIYF. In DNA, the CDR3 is TGTGCCACCAGCAGAGTAGGCTCTGGAAACACCATATATTTT.

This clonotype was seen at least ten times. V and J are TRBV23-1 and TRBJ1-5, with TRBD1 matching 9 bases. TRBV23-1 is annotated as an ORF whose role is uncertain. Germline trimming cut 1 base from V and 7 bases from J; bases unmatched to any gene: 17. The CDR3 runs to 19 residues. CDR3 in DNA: TGCGCCAGCAGTCAATTTCTAGTTCTACCGGGACAGGGATACCAGCCCCAGCATTTT. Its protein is CASSQFLVLPGQGYQPQHF.

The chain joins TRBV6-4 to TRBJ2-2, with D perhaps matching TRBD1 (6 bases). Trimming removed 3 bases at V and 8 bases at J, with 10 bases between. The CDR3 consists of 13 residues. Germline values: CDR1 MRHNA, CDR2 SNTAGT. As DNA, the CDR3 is TGTGCCAGCAGTGAATTCAGGGGAGGGGAGCTGTTTTTT. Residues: CASSEFRGGELFF.

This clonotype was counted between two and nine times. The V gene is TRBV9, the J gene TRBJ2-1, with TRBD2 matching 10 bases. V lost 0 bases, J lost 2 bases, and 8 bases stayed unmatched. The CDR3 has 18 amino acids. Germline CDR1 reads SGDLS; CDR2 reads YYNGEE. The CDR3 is CASSVVASGRVPYNEQFF. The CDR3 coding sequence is TGTGCCAGCAGCGTAGTTGCTAGCGGGAGAGTGCCCTACAATGAGCAGTTCTTC. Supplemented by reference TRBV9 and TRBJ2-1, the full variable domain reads DSGVTQTPKHLITATGQRVTLRCSPRSGDLSVYWYQQSLDQGLQFLIQYYNGEERAKGNILERFSAQQFPDLHSELNLSSLELGDSALYFCASSVVASGRVPYNEQFFGPGTRLTVL.

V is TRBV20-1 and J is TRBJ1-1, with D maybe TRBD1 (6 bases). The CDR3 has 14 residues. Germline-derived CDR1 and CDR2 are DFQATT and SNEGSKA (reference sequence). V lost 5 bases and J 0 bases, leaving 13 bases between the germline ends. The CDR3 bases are TGCAGTGCTCGACTACAGGGACTGAACACTGAAGCTTTCTTT. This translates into CSARLQGLNTEAFF.

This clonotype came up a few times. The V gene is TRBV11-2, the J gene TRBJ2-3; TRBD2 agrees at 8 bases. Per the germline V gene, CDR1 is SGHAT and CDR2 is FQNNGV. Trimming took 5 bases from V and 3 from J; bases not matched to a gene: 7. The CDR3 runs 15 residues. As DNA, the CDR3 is TGTGCCAGCAGCCCAAGACTAGCGAATACAGATACGCAGTATTTT. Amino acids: CASSPRLANTDTQYF.

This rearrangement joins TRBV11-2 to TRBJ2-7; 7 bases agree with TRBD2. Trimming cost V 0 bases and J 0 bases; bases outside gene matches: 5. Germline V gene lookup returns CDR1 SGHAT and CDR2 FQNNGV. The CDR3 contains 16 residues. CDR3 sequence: CASSLDGSGISYEQYF. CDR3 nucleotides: TGTGCCAGCAGCTTAGATGGAAGCGGGATCTCCTACGAGCAGTACTTC.

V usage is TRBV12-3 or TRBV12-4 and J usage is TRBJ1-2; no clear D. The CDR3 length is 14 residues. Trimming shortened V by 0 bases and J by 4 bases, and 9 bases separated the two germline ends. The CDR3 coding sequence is TGTGCCAGCAGTTTAGCCCCAAACTCCTATGGCTACACCTTC. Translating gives CASSLAPNSYGYTF.

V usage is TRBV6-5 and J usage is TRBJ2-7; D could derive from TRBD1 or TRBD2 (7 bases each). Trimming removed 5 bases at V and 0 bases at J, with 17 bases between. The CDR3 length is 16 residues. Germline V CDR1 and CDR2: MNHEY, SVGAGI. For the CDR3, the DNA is TGTGCCAGCAGTCCGACAGGGAGGGGCAGCTCCTACGAGCAGTACGTC. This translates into CASSPTGRGSSYEQYV.

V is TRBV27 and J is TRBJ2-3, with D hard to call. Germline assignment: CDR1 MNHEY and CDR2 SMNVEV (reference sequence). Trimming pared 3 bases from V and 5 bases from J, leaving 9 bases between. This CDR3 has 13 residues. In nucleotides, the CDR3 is TGTGCCAGCAGTTTCCTGGGTGGAGATACGCAGTATTTT. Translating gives CASSFLGGDTQYF.

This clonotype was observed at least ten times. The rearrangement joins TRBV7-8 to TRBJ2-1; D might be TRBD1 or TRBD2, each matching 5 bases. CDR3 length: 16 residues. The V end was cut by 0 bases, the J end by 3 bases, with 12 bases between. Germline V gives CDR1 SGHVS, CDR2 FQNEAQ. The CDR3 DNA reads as TGTGCCAGCAGCTTAGCGGCGGGTGGGGGCTACAATGAGCAGTTCTTC. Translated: CASSLAAGGGYNEQFF.

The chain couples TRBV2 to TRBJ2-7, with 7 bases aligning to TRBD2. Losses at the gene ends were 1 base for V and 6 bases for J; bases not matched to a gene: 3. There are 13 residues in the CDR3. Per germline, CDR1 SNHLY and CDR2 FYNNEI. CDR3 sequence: CASSEVGGFEQYF. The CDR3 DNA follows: TGTGCCAGCAGTGAAGTGGGAGGGTTCGAGCAGTACTTC.

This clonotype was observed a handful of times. The DNA of the CDR3 is TGTGCCAGCAGGGCAGGGGCTCTTGATGAAGCTTTCTTT. Amino acid sequence: CASRAGALDEAFF. The chain recombines TRBV12-3 or TRBV12-4 with TRBJ1-1; TRBD1 might be the D (6 bases). V was trimmed by 6 bases and J by 7 bases, leaving 15 bases between them. This CDR3 contains 13 residues.

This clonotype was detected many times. DNA of the CDR3: TGCGCCAGCAGCTTCTGGCAGGGTGTCGAGCAGTACTTC. Protein: CASSFWQGVEQYF. The chain carries TRBV5-1 and TRBJ2-7; D may be TRBD1 (5 bases). Germline V gene data show CDR1 as SGHRS and CDR2 as YFSETQ. The CDR3 spans 13 residues. Trimming took off 2 bases at V and 6 bases at J, with 12 bases between the two ends.

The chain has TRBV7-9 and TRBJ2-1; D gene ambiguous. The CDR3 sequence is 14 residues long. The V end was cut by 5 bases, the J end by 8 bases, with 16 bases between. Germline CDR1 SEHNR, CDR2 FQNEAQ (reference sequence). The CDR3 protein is CASSPAVGADEQFF. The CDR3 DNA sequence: TGTGCCAGCAGCCCTGCGGTTGGCGCGGATGAGCAGTTCTTC.

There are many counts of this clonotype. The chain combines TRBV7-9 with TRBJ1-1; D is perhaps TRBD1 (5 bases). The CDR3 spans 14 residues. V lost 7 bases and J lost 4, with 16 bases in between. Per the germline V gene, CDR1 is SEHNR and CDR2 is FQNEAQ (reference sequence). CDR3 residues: CASNLRGTGTEAFF. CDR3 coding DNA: TGTGCCAGCAACTTGAGGGGTACGGGCACTGAAGCTTTCTTT.

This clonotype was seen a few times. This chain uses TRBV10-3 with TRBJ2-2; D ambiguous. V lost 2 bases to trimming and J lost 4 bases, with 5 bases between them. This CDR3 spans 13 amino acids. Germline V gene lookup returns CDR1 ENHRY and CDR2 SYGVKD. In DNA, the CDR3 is TGTGCCATCAGTGAGACTGTCACCGGGGAGCTGTTTTTT. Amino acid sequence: CAISETVTGELFF.

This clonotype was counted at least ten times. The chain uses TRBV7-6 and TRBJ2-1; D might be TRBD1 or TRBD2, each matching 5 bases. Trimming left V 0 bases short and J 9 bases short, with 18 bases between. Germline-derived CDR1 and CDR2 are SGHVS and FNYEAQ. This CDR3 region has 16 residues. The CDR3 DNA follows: TGTGCCAGCAGCTTAGCGTGGGACCCGGCCGTTAGTGAGCAGTTCTTC. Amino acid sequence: CASSLAWDPAVSEQFF.

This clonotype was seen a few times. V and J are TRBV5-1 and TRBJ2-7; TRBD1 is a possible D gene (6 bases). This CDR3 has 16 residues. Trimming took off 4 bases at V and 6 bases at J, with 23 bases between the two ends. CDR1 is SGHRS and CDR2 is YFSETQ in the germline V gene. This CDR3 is CASSTGQRISACEQYV. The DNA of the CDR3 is TGCGCCAGCAGCACCGGACAGAGGATTTCCGCCTGCGAGCAGTACGTC.

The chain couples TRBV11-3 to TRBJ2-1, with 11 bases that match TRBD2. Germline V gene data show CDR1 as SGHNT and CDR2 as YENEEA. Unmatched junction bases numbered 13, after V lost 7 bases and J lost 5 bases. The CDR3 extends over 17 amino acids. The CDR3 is CASKLAGGPGSDNEQFF. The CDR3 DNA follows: TGTGCCAGCAAGTTAGCGGGAGGGCCGGGAAGCGACAATGAGCAGTTCTTC.

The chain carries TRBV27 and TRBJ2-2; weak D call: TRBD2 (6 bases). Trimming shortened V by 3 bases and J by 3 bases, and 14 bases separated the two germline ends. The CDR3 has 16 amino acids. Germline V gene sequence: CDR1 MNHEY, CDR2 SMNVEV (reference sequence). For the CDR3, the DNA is TGTGCCAGCAGTTTGGCACTAGCCGTCGACACCGGGGAGCTGTTTTTT. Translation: CASSLALAVDTGELFF.